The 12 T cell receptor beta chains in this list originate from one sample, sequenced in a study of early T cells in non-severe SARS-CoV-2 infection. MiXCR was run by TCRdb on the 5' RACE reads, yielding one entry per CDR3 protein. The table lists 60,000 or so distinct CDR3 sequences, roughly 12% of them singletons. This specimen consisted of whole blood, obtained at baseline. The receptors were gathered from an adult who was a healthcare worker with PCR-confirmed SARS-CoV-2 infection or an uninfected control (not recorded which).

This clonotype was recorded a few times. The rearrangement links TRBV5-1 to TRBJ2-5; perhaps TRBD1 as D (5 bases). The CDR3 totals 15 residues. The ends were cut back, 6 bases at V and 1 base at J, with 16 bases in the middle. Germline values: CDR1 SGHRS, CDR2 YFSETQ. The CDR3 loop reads CASNSQAGPQETQYF. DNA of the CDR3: TGCGCCAGCAACTCCCAAGCAGGGCCCCAAGAGACCCAGTACTTC.

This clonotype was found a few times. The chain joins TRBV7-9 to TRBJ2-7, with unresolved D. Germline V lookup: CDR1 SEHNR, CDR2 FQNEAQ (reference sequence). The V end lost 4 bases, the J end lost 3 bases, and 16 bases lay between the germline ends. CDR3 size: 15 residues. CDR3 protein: CASSSRLDGIYEQYF. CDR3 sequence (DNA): TGTGCCAGCAGCTCCCGTCTGGACGGAATCTACGAGCAGTACTTC.

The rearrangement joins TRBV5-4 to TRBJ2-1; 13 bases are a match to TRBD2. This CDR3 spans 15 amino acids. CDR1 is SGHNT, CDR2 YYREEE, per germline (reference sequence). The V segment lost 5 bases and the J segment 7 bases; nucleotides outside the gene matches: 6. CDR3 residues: CASSLGLAGVNEQFF. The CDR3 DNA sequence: TGTGCCAGCAGTTTAGGACTAGCGGGGGTAAATGAGCAGTTCTTC.

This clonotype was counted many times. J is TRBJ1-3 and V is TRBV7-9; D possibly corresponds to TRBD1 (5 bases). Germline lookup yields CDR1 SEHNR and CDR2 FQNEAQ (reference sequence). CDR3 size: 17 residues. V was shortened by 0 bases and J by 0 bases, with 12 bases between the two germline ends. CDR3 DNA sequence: TGTGCCAGCAGCTTAGCTGGGGGACGAAACTCTGGAAACACCATATATTTT. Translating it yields CASSLAGGRNSGNTIYF.

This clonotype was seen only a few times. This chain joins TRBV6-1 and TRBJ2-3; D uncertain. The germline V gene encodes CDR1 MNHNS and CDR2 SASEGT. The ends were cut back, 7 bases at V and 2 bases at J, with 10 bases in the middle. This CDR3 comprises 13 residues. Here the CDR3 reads CASTFLTTDTQYF. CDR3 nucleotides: TGTGCCAGCACCTTCTTAACCACAGATACGCAGTATTTT.

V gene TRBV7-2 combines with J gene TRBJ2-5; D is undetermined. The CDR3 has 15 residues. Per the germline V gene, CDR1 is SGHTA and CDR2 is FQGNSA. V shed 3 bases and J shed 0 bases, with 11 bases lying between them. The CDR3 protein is CASSFRQTYQETQYF. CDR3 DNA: TGTGCCAGCAGCTTTAGACAAACGTACCAAGAGACCCAGTACTTC.

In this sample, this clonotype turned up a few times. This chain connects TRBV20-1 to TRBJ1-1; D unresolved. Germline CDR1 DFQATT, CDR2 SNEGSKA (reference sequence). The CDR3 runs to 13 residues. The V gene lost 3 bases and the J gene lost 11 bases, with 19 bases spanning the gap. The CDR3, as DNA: TGCAGTGCTAGTCGGCCCGCCCAGGTGGGGGCTTTCTTT. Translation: CSASRPAQVGAFF.

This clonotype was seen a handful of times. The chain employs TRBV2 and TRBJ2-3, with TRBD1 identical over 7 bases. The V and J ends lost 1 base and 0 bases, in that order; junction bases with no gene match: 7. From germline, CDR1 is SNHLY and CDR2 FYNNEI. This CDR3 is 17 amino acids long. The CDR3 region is CASSEGQGPTSTDTQYF. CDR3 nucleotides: TGTGCCAGCAGTGAAGGACAGGGACCAACTAGCACAGATACGCAGTATTTT. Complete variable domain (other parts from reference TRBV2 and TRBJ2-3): EPEVTQTPSHQVTQMGQEVILRCVPISNHLYFYWYRQILGQKVEFLVSFYNNEISEKSEIFDDQFSVERPDGSNFTLKIRSTKLEDSAMYFCASSEGQGPTSTDTQYFGPGTRLTVL.

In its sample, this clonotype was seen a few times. CDR3 bases: TGTGCCAGCAGCGTGGGCCACTTCCAAGAGACCCAGTACTTC. This translates into CASSVGHFQETQYF. The gene calls are TRBV11-2 and TRBJ2-5; D gene uncertain. CDR1 is SGHAT and CDR2 is FQNNGV in the germline V gene. The CDR3 sequence is 14 residues long. The ends were cut back, 5 bases at V and 1 base at J, with 11 bases in the middle. Drawing the rest from reference TRBV11-2 and TRBJ2-5, the complete variable domain is EAGVAQSPRYKIIEKRQSVAFWCNPISGHATLYWYQQILGQGPKLLIQFQNNGVVDDSQLPKDRFSAERLKGVDSTLKIQPAKLEDSAVYLCASSVGHFQETQYFGPGTRLLVL.

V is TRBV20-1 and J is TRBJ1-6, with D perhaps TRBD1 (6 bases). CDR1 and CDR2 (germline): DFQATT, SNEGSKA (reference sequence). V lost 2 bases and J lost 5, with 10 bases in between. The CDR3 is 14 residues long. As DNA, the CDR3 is TGCAGTGCTAGAAACAGGGTTGATAATTCACCCCTCCACTTT. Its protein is CSARNRVDNSPLHF.

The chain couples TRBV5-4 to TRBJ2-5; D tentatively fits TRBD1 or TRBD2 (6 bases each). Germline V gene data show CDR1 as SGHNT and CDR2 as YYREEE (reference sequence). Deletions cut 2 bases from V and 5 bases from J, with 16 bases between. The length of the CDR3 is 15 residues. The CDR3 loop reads CASSLIIGGQETQYF. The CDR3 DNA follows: TGTGCCAGCAGCTTAATTATTGGGGGGCAGGAGACCCAGTACTTC.

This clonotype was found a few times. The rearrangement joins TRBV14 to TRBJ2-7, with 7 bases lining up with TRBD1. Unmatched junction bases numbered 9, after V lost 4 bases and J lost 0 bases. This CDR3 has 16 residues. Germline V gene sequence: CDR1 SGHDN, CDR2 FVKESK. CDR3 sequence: CASSPVGTASSYEQYF. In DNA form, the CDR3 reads TGTGCCAGCAGCCCTGTAGGGACAGCGAGCTCCTACGAGCAGTACTTC.